The next 24 T cell receptor beta chains were all read from a single sample in a study of human T cells and chemical hapten exposure (dated by TCRdb to the early 2020s). Receptors were amplified or captured by RACE. For sequencing, a NextSeq 500 was employed. TCRdb ran its own pipeline on the public reads, namely fastp trimming at Q25 and MiXCR clone calling, and kept in-frame beta chains. Identical CDR3 proteins give one entry, which carries the most common genes and DNA. In this sample the table shows approximately 68,000 distinct CDR3 sequences, roughly 8.5% of which occur a single time. Roughly 3.8% of the sample rests with the top ten. Interpreted using the paper, the time point label stands for: patch test 2, 6 weeks after DPC sensitization. The treatment or condition label, read with the paper, signifies: therapeutic diphenylcyclopropenone sensitization with weekly scalp DPC. The sample in question was whole blood, obtained in connection with sensitization to the hapten diphenylcyclopropenone (DPC). These receptor sequences come from a woman aged 50 to 60 with alopecia areata. Some clones in this sample may be carry-over from other donors' samples.

The sample holds many counts of this clonotype. The V gene is TRBV4-3, the J gene TRBJ2-7; tentative D call: TRBD1 (6 bases). V was pared by 1 base and J by 2 bases, with 12 bases between. Germline V gene data show CDR1 as LGHNA and CDR2 as YSLEER. The CDR3 consists of 15 residues. The CDR3 DNA follows: TGCGCCAGCAGCCAAGGACAGGAACCCGCCTACGAGCAGTACTTC. Amino acid sequence: CASSQGQEPAYEQYF.

This clonotype showed up many times. V usage is TRBV5-1 and J usage is TRBJ2-5; D remains ambiguous. CDR1 SGHRS and CDR2 YFSETQ come from the germline V gene. The length of the CDR3 is 11 residues. V was clipped by 2 bases and J by 1 base, with 0 bases between them. CDR3 in DNA: TGCGCCAGCAGCTTCCAAGAGACCCAGTACTTC. Translation: CASSFQETQYF.

This chain connects TRBV7-6 to TRBJ2-3; 7 bases line up with TRBD2. Germline V lookup: CDR1 SGHVS, CDR2 FNYEAQ. Unmatched junction bases numbered 1, after V lost 3 bases and J lost 4 bases. The CDR3 length is 13 residues. The CDR3 DNA is TGTGCCAGCAGCTTGGGGGGGTCAGATACGCAGTATTTT. Amino acid sequence: CASSLGGSDTQYF.

This clonotype was picked up a small number of times. This chain joins TRBV20-1 and TRBJ2-7; 13 bases agree with TRBD2. This CDR3 has 15 residues. Per the germline V gene, CDR1 is DFQATT and CDR2 is SNEGSKA (reference sequence). The V segment lost 3 bases and the J segment 5 bases; nucleotides outside the gene matches: 7. CDR3 sequence reads: CSARPTSGRAHEQYF. The CDR3 DNA reads TGCAGTGCTAGGCCCACTAGCGGGAGGGCCCACGAGCAGTACTTC.

The chain joins TRBV5-1 to TRBJ1-1, with a possible D match to TRBD1 (5 bases). The CDR3 spans 14 residues. The V end lost 1 base, the J end lost 1 base, and 8 bases lay between the germline ends. CDR1 is SGHRS, CDR2 YFSETQ, per germline. The CDR3 sequence: CASSLPGQNTEAFF. For the CDR3, the DNA is TGCGCCAGCAGCTTGCCAGGACAGAACACTGAAGCTTTCTTT.

In this sample, this clonotype turned up many times. This chain connects TRBV5-5 to TRBJ2-3; D is uncertain. V shed 0 bases and J shed 6 bases, with 14 bases lying between them. The germline gives CDR1 SGHKS, CDR2 YYEKEE (reference sequence). This CDR3 contains 15 residues. Here the CDR3 reads CASSLEPGPLDTQYF. The CDR3 DNA reads as TGTGCCAGCAGCTTGGAGCCAGGCCCCCTTGATACGCAGTATTTT. Full variable domain (outside the CDR3, taken from reference TRBV5-5 and TRBJ2-3): DAGVTQSPTHLIKTRGQQVTLRCSPISGHKSVSWYQQVLGQGPQFIFQYYEKEERGRGNFPDRFSARQFPNYSSELNVNALLLGDSALYLCASSLEPGPLDTQYFGPGTRLTVL.

The chain combines TRBV6-1 with TRBJ2-5; TRBD2 matches 15 bases. Germline loops: CDR1 MNHNS, CDR2 SASEGT. Trimming cost V 8 bases and J 1 base; bases outside gene matches: 8. The CDR3 spans 17 residues. The DNA for the CDR3 is TGTGCCAGCGAGGGTGGGACTAGCGGGGGGTTCCAAGAGACCCAGTACTTC. This codes for CASEGGTSGGFQETQYF.

In this sample, this clonotype turned up a few times. V usage is TRBV20-1 and J usage is TRBJ2-3; 9 positions agree with TRBD2. The CDR3 sequence is 14 residues long. In germline, CDR1 is DFQATT, CDR2 SNEGSKA (reference sequence). Unmatched junction bases numbered 7, after V lost 7 bases and J lost 2 bases. Here the CDR3 DNA reads TGCAGTGTCGTAGCGGGGGCTCCCACAGATACGCAGTATTTT. It codes for CSVVAGAPTDTQYF.

This chain joins TRBV11-2 and TRBJ2-4; D unresolved. V lost 1 base to trimming and J lost 10 bases, with 11 bases between them. This CDR3 region has 13 residues. From germline, CDR1 is SGHAT and CDR2 FQNNGV. This chain's CDR3 is CASSLGTPGIQYF. CDR3 bases: TGTGCCAGCAGCTTAGGGACCCCCGGTATTCAGTACTTC.

This clonotype was observed at least ten times. CDR3 sequence (DNA): TGTGCCAGCAGTTCGGGACGGTATGAAAAACTGTTTTTT. Translated: CASSSGRYEKLFF. The chain recombines TRBV12-3 or TRBV12-4 with TRBJ1-4; TRBD1 is a possible D gene (5 bases). The CDR3 contains 13 residues. Trimming took 4 bases from V and 6 from J, leaving 9 bases between them.

This clonotype occurred a few times. This chain connects TRBV27 to TRBJ2-1; D unclear. Trimming left V 4 bases short and J 12 bases short, with 13 bases between. CDR1 MNHEY and CDR2 SMNVEV come from the germline V gene (reference sequence). The CDR3 extends over 12 amino acids. The chain's CDR3 is CASSSSETGQFF. The CDR3 bases are TGTGCCAGCAGTTCGAGCGAAACGGGGCAGTTCTTC.

The rearrangement links TRBV4-1 to TRBJ1-5; D unresolved. Trimming removed 1 base from V and 2 bases from J, with 9 bases in between. CDR3 length: 15 residues. Per the germline V gene, CDR1 is MGHRA and CDR2 is YSYEKL. CDR3 DNA: TGCGCCAGCAGCCAAGTGGCCCAGGGCAATCAGCCCCAGCATTTT. Translation: CASSQVAQGNQPQHF.

This clonotype was seen at least ten times. The chain carries TRBV15 and TRBJ2-4, with TRBD1 matching over 7 bases. The CDR3 is 12 amino acids. V lost 5 bases, J lost 16 bases, and 11 bases stayed unmatched. Germline V lookup: CDR1 LNHNV, CDR2 YYDKDF (reference sequence). CDR3: CATSPNEGQRYF. The CDR3 DNA is TGTGCCACCAGCCCCAATGAGGGACAGAGATACTTC.

A remark on this clonotype: This could be a read error, since a much larger clone is one nucleotide away. The chain has TRBV4-1 and TRBJ1-1; D not resolved. The V gene's germline CDR1 is MGHRA and CDR2 YSYEKL. The CDR3 is 12 amino acids. Between the trimmed V and J ends, which lost 5 bases and 7 bases, there was a span of 11 bases. CDR3 sequence: CASSLQTGEAFF. In DNA form, the CDR3 reads TGCGCCAGCAGCTTACAGACGGGTGAAGCTTTCTTT.

This clonotype has a handful of counts. The V call is TRBV6-1, the J call TRBJ2-7, with D maybe TRBD2 (5 bases). The V end lost 4 bases, the J end lost 7 bases, and 11 bases lay between the germline ends. Germline loops: CDR1 MNHNS, CDR2 SASEGT. The CDR3 length is 12 residues. CDR3 region: CASSVDLGEQYF. The CDR3 DNA follows: TGTGCCAGCAGTGTGGACTTGGGGGAGCAGTACTTC.

There are a few counts of this clonotype. The chain uses TRBV24-1 and TRBJ2-3; weak D call: TRBD2 (5 bases). CDR1 KGHDR and CDR2 SFDVKD come from the germline V gene. Trimming removed 9 bases from V and 0 bases from J, with 12 bases in between. CDR3 size: 14 residues. CDR3 DNA sequence: TGTGCCACCGCCAGCGGTACTAGCACAGATACGCAGTATTTT. Its translation is CATASGTSTDTQYF.

This clonotype was observed a handful of times. The chain joins TRBV12-3 or TRBV12-4 to TRBJ2-5, with D unclear. The CDR3 loop spans 13 amino acids. With 5 bases removed from V and 5 bases from J, the gap between germline ends came to 12 bases. The CDR3 spells CASSLPGRETQYF. CDR3 sequence (DNA): TGTGCCAGCAGTCTCCCAGGCCGTGAGACCCAGTACTTC.

The chain uses TRBV5-1 and TRBJ2-2; possibly TRBD2 for D (6 bases). This CDR3 has 17 amino acids. CDR1 is SGHRS, CDR2 YFSETQ, per germline. V was cut by 2 bases and J by 2 bases, with 16 bases left in between. The CDR3 nucleotides read TGCGCCAGCAGCTTTCAGGGAGGCGGGGTCAACACCGGGGAGCTGTTTTTT. It yields the protein CASSFQGGGVNTGELFF.

The chain joins TRBV29-1 to TRBJ2-7; TRBD2 aligns across 7 bases. The CDR3 is 14 residues long. V dropped 7 bases and J dropped 6; count of bases not matched to a gene: 15. Germline V gene lookup returns CDR1 SQVTM and CDR2 ANQGSEA. The CDR3 reads CSAIKRDIGSEQYF. The CDR3 DNA reads as TGCAGCGCGATAAAGCGGGATATCGGCTCCGAGCAGTACTTC.

This clonotype was counted many times. CDR3 residues: CSVKQGRNQPQHF. The CDR3 region has the DNA TGCAGCGTGAAACAGGGGAGAAATCAGCCCCAGCATTTT. J is TRBJ1-5 and V is TRBV29-1; TRBD1 aligns across 7 bases. Germline lookup yields CDR1 SQVTM and CDR2 ANQGSEA. Trimming took 6 bases from V and 4 from J; bases not matched to a gene: 6. The CDR3 is 13 residues long.

The table lists this clonotype with a few counts. The rearrangement uses TRBV28 and TRBJ2-7; D not resolved. The CDR3 spans 15 residues. The germline V and J ends were trimmed by 3 bases and 0 bases, with 12 bases remaining between them. CDR1 is MDHEN and CDR2 is SYDVKM in the germline V gene. The CDR3 sequence: CASSFGALGSYEQYF. The CDR3 DNA follows: TGTGCCAGCAGTTTTGGAGCCCTTGGCTCCTACGAGCAGTACTTC.

The chain employs TRBV29-1 and TRBJ2-2; 7 nucleotides agree with TRBD1. This CDR3 has 14 residues. Germline V gene sequence: CDR1 SQVTM, CDR2 ANQGSEA. Trimming removed 4 bases from V and 6 bases from J; junction bases left unmatched: 8. CDR3: CSVGYRGKSGELFF. The CDR3 bases are TGCAGCGTTGGGTACAGGGGCAAGTCCGGGGAGCTGTTTTTT.

This clonotype was seen ten or more times. The chain recombines TRBV12-3 or TRBV12-4 with TRBJ1-6; 7 bases are shared with TRBD1. Trimming at V came to 1 base and at J to 7 bases, leaving 1 base not matched to a gene. The CDR3 covers 14 residues. In DNA form, the CDR3 reads TGTGCCAGCAGTTTAGGACAGGGCAATTCACCCCTCCACTTT. It specifies CASSLGQGNSPLHF.

The chain recombines TRBV20-1 with TRBJ2-3, with 11 positions matching TRBD2. The CDR3 sequence is 16 residues long. CDR1 is DFQATT, CDR2 SNEGSKA, per germline (reference sequence). V lost 1 base to trimming and J lost 3 bases; unmatched junction nucleotides: 6. The CDR3 DNA sequence: TGCAGTGCTAGAGCTACTAGCGGGAGTATGACAGATACGCAGTATTTT. This gives the protein CSARATSGSMTDTQYF.